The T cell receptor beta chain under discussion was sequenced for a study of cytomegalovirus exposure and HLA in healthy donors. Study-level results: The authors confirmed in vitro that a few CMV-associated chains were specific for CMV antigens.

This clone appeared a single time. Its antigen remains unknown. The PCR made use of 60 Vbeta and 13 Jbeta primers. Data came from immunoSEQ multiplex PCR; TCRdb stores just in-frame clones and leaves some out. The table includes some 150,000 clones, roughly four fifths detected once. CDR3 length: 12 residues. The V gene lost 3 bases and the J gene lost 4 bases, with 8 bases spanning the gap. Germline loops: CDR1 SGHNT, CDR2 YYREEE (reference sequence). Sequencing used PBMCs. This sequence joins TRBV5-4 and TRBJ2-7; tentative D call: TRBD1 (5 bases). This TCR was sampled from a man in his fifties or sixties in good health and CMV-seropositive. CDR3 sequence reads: CASSSGHYEQYF. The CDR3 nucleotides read TGTGCCAGCAGCTCTGGACATTACGAGCAGTACTTC.